The 28 T cell receptor beta chains below were found in one sample sequenced in a study of identical twins. TCRdb processed the 5' RACE reads anew with MiXCR; each CDR3 protein has one entry. The sample shows 510,000 or so distinct CDR3 sequences, about 15% of them seen only once. These data were likewise used in another study, on yellow fever vaccine responses in identical twins.

What was sequenced was CD4+ T cells sorted from blood. Every receptor here comes from a woman aged 18-30 years in good health.

The CDR3 sequence is CASSQDRAGSLELFF. CDR3 nucleotides: TGTGCCAGCAGCCAAGATAGGGCAGGGAGTTTGGAGCTGTTTTTT. J is TRBJ2-2 and V is TRBV3-1; D may correspond to TRBD1 or TRBD2 (5 bases each). The CDR3 sequence is 15 residues long. With 0 bases removed from V and 10 bases from J, the gap between germline ends came to 15 bases. The germline V gene has CDR1 LGHDT and CDR2 YNNKEL (reference sequence).

This clonotype showed up many times. V gene TRBV10-3 combines with J gene TRBJ2-5; tentative D call: TRBD1 (6 bases). Looked up from germline, CDR1 is ENHRY and CDR2 is SYGVKD. The CDR3 spans 13 residues. The V gene lost 7 bases and the J gene lost 5 bases, with 14 bases spanning the gap. This chain's CDR3 is CAINSRGAETQYF. The CDR3 bases are TGTGCCATCAACAGCAGGGGCGCGGAGACCCAGTACTTC.

In its sample, this clonotype was seen many times. An end of the junction differs from the germline gene, which may be a read error. V is TRBV20-1 and J is TRBJ2-3, with D maybe TRBD2 (7 bases). Germline assignment: CDR1 DFQATT and CDR2 SNEGSKA (reference sequence). The CDR3 is made up of 11 amino acids. The CDR3, as DNA: TGCAGTGCTAGTCACGGGGGGCTCTCCCCTTTT. It is translated as CSASHGGLSPF.

The chain carries TRBV7-6 and TRBJ2-7, with 8 bases that match TRBD1. Germline loops: CDR1 SGHVS, CDR2 FNYEAQ. V gave up 3 bases and J gave up 4 bases; unmatched junction bases: 11. The CDR3 spans 16 residues. The DNA of the CDR3 is TGTGCCAGCAGCTTGTCGGCCGGGACAGGACTTTACGAGCAGTACTTC. The encoded protein is CASSLSAGTGLYEQYF.

CDR3 nucleotides: TGTGCCAGCAGTTACGCCGGGACTAGCGGGGTCAATGAGCAGTTCTTC. It codes for CASSYAGTSGVNEQFF. This rearrangement joins TRBV6-5 to TRBJ2-1, with 13 bases lining up with TRBD2. Per the germline V gene, CDR1 is MNHEY and CDR2 is SVGAGI. This CDR3 is 16 amino acids long. V was clipped by 2 bases and J by 6 bases; unmatched bases: 4.

This clonotype showed up just a few times. The rearrangement joins TRBV19 to TRBJ2-7, with D unresolved. The germline gives CDR1 LNHDA, CDR2 SQIVND (reference sequence). The V gene lost 3 bases and the J gene lost 0 bases, with 12 bases spanning the gap. The CDR3 is 15 amino acids. The CDR3 is CASSIDVVSSYEQYF. In nucleotides, the CDR3 is TGTGCCAGTAGTATCGACGTGGTGAGCTCCTACGAGCAGTACTTC. The variable domain in full, completed from reference TRBV19 and TRBJ2-7, reads DGGITQSPKYLFRKEGQNVTLSCEQNLNHDAMYWYRQDPGQGLRLIYYSQIVNDFQKGDIAEGYSVSREKKESFPLTVTSAQKNPTAFYLCASSIDVVSSYEQYFGPGTRLTVT.

This clonotype was counted a few times. The genes are TRBV28 and TRBJ1-5; D not certain. Germline-derived CDR1 and CDR2 are MDHEN and SYDVKM. The CDR3 contains 14 residues. V gave up 2 bases and J gave up 3 bases, with 8 bases separating them. The CDR3 region has the DNA TGTGCCAGCAGTTTAGTACAGAACAATCAGCCCCAGCATTTT. Amino acids: CASSLVQNNQPQHF.

The chain recombines TRBV9 with TRBJ2-3; 12 positions match TRBD1. Germline V gives CDR1 SGDLS, CDR2 YYNGEE. The V gene end was trimmed by 2 bases and the J gene end by 7 bases; junction bases not matched to a gene: 5. CDR3 length: 15 amino acids. The CDR3 reads CASSVSGQGANTQYF. Here the CDR3 DNA reads TGTGCCAGCAGCGTGTCGGGACAGGGGGCAAATACGCAGTATTTT.

The chain has TRBV2 and TRBJ2-2; TRBD1 matches 10 bases. The CDR3 length is 17 residues. The junction had 7 bases not matched to a gene; V was cut back by 2 bases and J by 4 bases. Germline-derived CDR1 and CDR2 are SNHLY and FYNNEI. The CDR3: CASSERSGQGFTGELFF. The CDR3, as DNA: TGTGCCAGCAGTGAAAGGTCGGGACAGGGGTTCACCGGGGAGCTGTTTTTT.

The sample holds a few counts of this clonotype. V usage is TRBV12-3 or TRBV12-4 and J usage is TRBJ2-5; D remains unclear. Trimming cost V 3 bases and J 4 bases, with 15 bases left between them. This CDR3 has 15 residues. The CDR3 here is CASSFGRVLPETQYF. CDR3 DNA: TGTGCCAGCAGTTTTGGCCGGGTCTTACCAGAGACCCAGTACTTC.

This chain joins TRBV7-8 and TRBJ1-5; D unresolved. The germline gives CDR1 SGHVS, CDR2 FQNEAQ. V was trimmed by 5 bases and J by 0 bases, leaving 5 bases between them. The CDR3 is made up of 13 amino acids. CDR3 sequence (DNA): TGTGCCAGCAGCCCCCATAGCAATCAGCCCCAGCATTTT. Its translation: CASSPHSNQPQHF. Full variable domain (missing parts from reference TRBV7-8 and TRBJ1-5): GAGVSQSPRYKVAKRGQDVALRCDPISGHVSLFWYQQALGQGPEFLTYFQNEAQLDKSGLPSDRFFAERPEGSVSTLKIQRTQQEDSAVYLCASSPHSNQPQHFGDGTRLSIL.

V gene TRBV5-1 combines with J gene TRBJ2-2, with D perhaps matching TRBD2 (6 bases). V was pared by 1 base and J by 5 bases, with 12 bases between. This CDR3 contains 15 residues. In germline, CDR1 is SGHRS, CDR2 YFSETQ. The CDR3 nucleotides read TGCGCCAGCAGCTTGTCGCAGGGAGGTACCGGGGAGCTGTTTTTT. Encoded protein: CASSLSQGGTGELFF.

This chain links TRBV20-1 with TRBJ2-1; 11 bases line up with TRBD2. The CDR3 contains 14 residues. The V segment lost 6 bases and the J segment 6 bases; nucleotides outside the gene matches: 7. The V gene's germline CDR1 is DFQATT and CDR2 SNEGSKA (reference sequence). CDR3 sequence (DNA): TGCAGTGCCCCACTAGCGGGAGTTAGCAATGAGCAGTTCTTC. This translates into CSAPLAGVSNEQFF.

In its sample, this clonotype was seen a few times. The chain combines TRBV27 with TRBJ2-7; 9 bases agree with TRBD2. CDR1 and CDR2 from the germline V gene are MNHEY and SMNVEV (reference sequence). The CDR3 sequence is 15 residues long. The V gene end was trimmed by 5 bases and the J gene end by 2 bases; junction bases not matched to a gene: 7. This CDR3 is CASSPLGLAPYEQYF. As DNA, the CDR3 is TGTGCCAGCAGTCCTCTCGGACTAGCGCCCTACGAGCAGTACTTC.

V gene TRBV7-9 combines with J gene TRBJ1-6; 7 positions match TRBD1. Germline V gene sequence: CDR1 SEHNR, CDR2 FQNEAQ (reference sequence). CDR3 size: 16 residues. The trim removed 0 bases at V and 5 bases at J, leaving 4 bases unmatched. Here the CDR3 reads CASSLAGTANNSPLHF. The DNA for the CDR3 is TGTGCCAGCAGCTTAGCTGGGACAGCGAATAATTCACCCCTCCACTTT.

This clonotype was counted only a few times. The J gene is TRBJ1-6, the V gene TRBV7-6; 11 nucleotides agree with TRBD1. CDR3 length: 16 residues. The germline gives CDR1 SGHVS, CDR2 FNYEAQ. The junction had 2 bases not matched to a gene; V was cut back by 1 base and J by 6 bases. CDR3 DNA sequence: TGTGCCAGCAGCTTAGGGACAGGGGGCAGTAATTCACCCCTCCACTTT. Encoded protein: CASSLGTGGSNSPLHF.

Only a few counts were recorded for this clonotype. J is TRBJ2-7 and V is TRBV28, with D unresolved. The CDR3 is made up of 12 amino acids. The V end was cut by 6 bases, the J end by 6 bases, with 12 bases between. In germline, CDR1 is MDHEN, CDR2 SYDVKM. CDR3 nucleotide sequence: TGTGCCAGCAGACACGACCCGACCGAGCAGTACTTC. Its translation is CASRHDPTEQYF.

The genes are TRBV24-1 and TRBJ2-1; 15 bases align to TRBD2. J gave up 4 bases and V 4 bases, and 7 bases lay outside the gene matches. The CDR3 contains 18 residues. Germline values: CDR1 KGHDR, CDR2 SFDVKD. CDR3 in DNA: TGTGCCACCAGTGACCCCGGGACTAGCGGGGGGACATACAATGAGCAGTTCTTC. Protein sequence: CATSDPGTSGGTYNEQFF.

This clonotype is a singleton in its sample. V usage is TRBV5-1 and J usage is TRBJ2-1, with D possibly matching TRBD2 (5 bases). V lost 3 bases, J lost 5 bases, and 12 bases lay in between. The germline gives CDR1 SGHRS, CDR2 YFSETQ. There are 14 residues in the CDR3. This CDR3 is CASSSQLGNNEQFF. DNA of the CDR3: TGCGCCAGCAGCTCCCAACTAGGTAACAATGAGCAGTTCTTC.

This clonotype came up a few times. This chain joins TRBV5-1 and TRBJ2-3; 16 positions agree with TRBD2. In germline, CDR1 is SGHRS, CDR2 YFSETQ. V trimming: 7 bases; J trimming: 2 bases; junction bases outside the gene matches: 10. The CDR3 is 18 residues long. CDR3 residues: CASGPGLAGGPVTDTQYF. The CDR3 coding sequence is TGCGCCAGCGGACCGGGACTAGCGGGGGGGCCTGTCACAGATACGCAGTATTTT.

The J gene is TRBJ1-1, the V gene TRBV7-3; no clear D. The CDR3 consists of 15 residues. Germline V gene lookup returns CDR1 SGHTA and CDR2 FQGTGA. Trimming cost V 1 base and J 4 bases, with 13 bases left between them. CDR3 in amino acids: CASSLSSGGVTEAFF. In DNA, the CDR3 is TGTGCCAGCAGCTTAAGTTCAGGCGGGGTCACTGAAGCTTTCTTT.

This clonotype has more than one count but fewer than ten. The chain has TRBV20-1 and TRBJ1-1; 11 positions agree with TRBD1. The CDR3 contains 13 residues. After removal of 6 bases from V and 4 bases from J, the junction contained 4 bases not matched to a gene. Germline CDR1 and CDR2: DFQATT and SNEGSKA (reference sequence). CDR3 sequence (DNA): TGCAGTGCAAGGACAGGGGGCATCACTGAAGCTTTCTTT. Translation: CSARTGGITEAFF.

The chain joins TRBV7-2 to TRBJ2-5; 8 bases agree with TRBD2. Per germline, CDR1 SGHTA and CDR2 FQGNSA. V lost 5 bases, J lost 5 bases, and 7 bases stayed unmatched. The CDR3 has 14 residues. For the CDR3, the DNA is TGTGCCAGCAGCCCGGGACTAGGTGCTGAGACCCAGTACTTC. It encodes CASSPGLGAETQYF.

The genes are TRBV10-2 and TRBJ2-2; weak D call: TRBD2 (7 bases). CDR3 length: 15 amino acids. Trimming left V 3 bases short and J 3 bases short, with 11 bases between. Germline V gene lookup returns CDR1 WSHSY and CDR2 SAAADI. The CDR3 loop is CASSDEGGYTGELFF. DNA of the CDR3: TGCGCCAGCAGTGATGAGGGGGGGTACACCGGGGAGCTGTTTTTT.

This clonotype was seen more than once but under ten times. This sequence joins TRBV27 and TRBJ2-5; 8 nucleotides match TRBD1. V lost 2 bases, J lost 5 bases, and 4 bases stayed unmatched. Germline V gene sequence: CDR1 MNHEY, CDR2 SMNVEV (reference sequence). The CDR3 is made up of 14 amino acids. CDR3 nucleotides: TGTGCCAGCAGTTTAAGCAGGGGGCTGGAGACCCAGTACTTC. The encoded protein is CASSLSRGLETQYF.

This clonotype was recorded a few times. This chain joins TRBV29-1 and TRBJ2-7; D is ambiguous. V dropped 6 bases and J dropped 2 bases, with 17 bases sitting between them. This CDR3 is built from 14 residues. Germline-derived CDR1 and CDR2 are SQVTM and ANQGSEA. As DNA, the CDR3 is TGCAGCGTGGTCTGGGCAGTCAAAACCTACGAGCAGTACTTC. Encoded protein: CSVVWAVKTYEQYF.

There are a few counts of this clonotype. The genes are TRBV12-3 or TRBV12-4 and TRBJ2-3, with 7 positions matching TRBD2. This CDR3 has 15 amino acids. V was pared by 4 bases and J by 5 bases, with 9 bases of the junction left unmatched. The CDR3 protein is CASSWGRPGGDTQYF. The CDR3 nucleotides are TGTGCCAGCAGTTGGGGGAGGCCGGGAGGAGATACGCAGTATTTT.

In this sample, this clonotype turned up a few times. The chain has TRBV5-1 and TRBJ2-5; TRBD1 agrees at 7 bases. Trimming took 0 bases from V and 3 from J; bases not matched to a gene: 11. From germline, CDR1 is SGHRS and CDR2 YFSETQ. The CDR3 has 17 amino acids. Here the CDR3 DNA reads TGCGCCAGCAGCTTGGGGGCCGGGACAGTTTCTGAAGAGACCCAGTACTTC. Translated, it gives CASSLGAGTVSEETQYF.